Sequencing of this T cell receptor beta chain was carried out in a study of T cell responses to AZD1222 COVID-19 vaccine. For the study at large: The study pooled second doses at about 4 or about 12 weeks.

Profiling relied on immunoSEQ multiplex PCR, and the TCRdb table lists in-frame clones only, not all of them. The sample yields tens of thousands of clones, about 85% seen once. This clone was observed a handful of times. The V gene lost 3 bases and the J gene lost 3 bases, with 9 bases spanning the gap. The CDR3 sequence is 14 residues long. From germline, CDR1 is SGHAT and CDR2 FQNNGV. The rearrangement links TRBV11-2 to TRBJ1-5; D unclear. The sequencing here drew on peripheral blood, taken on day 0 of AZD1222 vaccination. The TCR sequence derives from an adult in good health. The CDR3 DNA is TGTGCCAGCAGCTTGGGCTCCCACAATCAGCCCCAGCATTTT. Amino acids: CASSLGSHNQPQHF.